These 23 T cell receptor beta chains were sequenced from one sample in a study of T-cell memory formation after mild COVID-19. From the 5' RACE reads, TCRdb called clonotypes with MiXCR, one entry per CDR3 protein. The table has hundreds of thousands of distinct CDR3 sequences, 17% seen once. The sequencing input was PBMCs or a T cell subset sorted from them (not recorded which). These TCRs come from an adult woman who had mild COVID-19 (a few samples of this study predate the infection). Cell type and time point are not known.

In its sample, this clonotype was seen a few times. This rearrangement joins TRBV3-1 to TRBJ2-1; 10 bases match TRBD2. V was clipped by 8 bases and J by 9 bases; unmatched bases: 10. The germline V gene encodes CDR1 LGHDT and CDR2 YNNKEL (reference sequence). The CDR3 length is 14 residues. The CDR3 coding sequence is TGTGCCAGCTCCGAAAGCGGGGGGGTCATTGAGCAGTTCTTC. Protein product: CASSESGGVIEQFF.

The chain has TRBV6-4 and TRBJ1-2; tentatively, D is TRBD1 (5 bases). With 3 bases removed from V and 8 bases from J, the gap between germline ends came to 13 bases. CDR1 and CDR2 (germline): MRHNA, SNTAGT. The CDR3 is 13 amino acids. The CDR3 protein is CASSEQEGRGYTF. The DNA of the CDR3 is TGTGCCAGCAGTGAACAGGAAGGTCGCGGCTACACCTTC.

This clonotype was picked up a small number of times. CDR3 sequence: CASTNSGRGYTF. The DNA for the CDR3 is TGTGCCAGCACTAACTCAGGGAGGGGCTACACCTTC. The V gene is TRBV6-6, the J gene TRBJ1-2, with D possibly TRBD1 on 5 matching bases. Trimming removed 7 bases from V and 8 bases from J, with 14 bases in between. The germline gives CDR1 MNHNY, CDR2 SVGAGI (reference sequence). This CDR3 region has 12 residues.

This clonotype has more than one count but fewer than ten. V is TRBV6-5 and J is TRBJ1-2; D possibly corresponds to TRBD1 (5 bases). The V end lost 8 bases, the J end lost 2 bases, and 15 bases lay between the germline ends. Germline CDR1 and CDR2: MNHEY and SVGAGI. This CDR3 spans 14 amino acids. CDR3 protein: CASGIVAGNYGYTF. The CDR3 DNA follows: TGTGCCAGCGGAATCGTGGCAGGGAACTATGGCTACACCTTC.

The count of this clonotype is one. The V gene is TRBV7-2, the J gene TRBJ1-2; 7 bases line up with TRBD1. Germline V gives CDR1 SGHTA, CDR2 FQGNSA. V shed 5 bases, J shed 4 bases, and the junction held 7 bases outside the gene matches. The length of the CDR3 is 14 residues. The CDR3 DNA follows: TGTGCCAGCAGCCCCATGACAGGGTCCTATGGCTACACCTTC. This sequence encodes CASSPMTGSYGYTF.

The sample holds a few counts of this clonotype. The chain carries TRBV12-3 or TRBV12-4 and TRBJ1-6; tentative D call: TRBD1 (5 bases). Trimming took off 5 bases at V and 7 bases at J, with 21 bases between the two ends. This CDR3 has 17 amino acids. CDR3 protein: CASSQSSRDLWNSPLHF. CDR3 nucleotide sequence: TGTGCCAGCAGTCAAAGTAGCAGGGACCTTTGGAATTCACCCCTCCACTTT.

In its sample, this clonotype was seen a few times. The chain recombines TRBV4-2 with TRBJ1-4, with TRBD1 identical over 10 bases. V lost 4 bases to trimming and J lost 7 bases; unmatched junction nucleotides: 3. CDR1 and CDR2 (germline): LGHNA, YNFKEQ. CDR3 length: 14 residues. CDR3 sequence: CASSRRDRGEKLFF. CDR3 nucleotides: TGTGCCAGCAGCCGCCGGGACAGGGGTGAAAAACTGTTTTTT.

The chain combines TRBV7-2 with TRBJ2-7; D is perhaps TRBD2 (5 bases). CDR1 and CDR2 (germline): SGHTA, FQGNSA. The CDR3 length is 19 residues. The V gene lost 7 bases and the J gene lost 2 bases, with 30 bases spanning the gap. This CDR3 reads CASKPRGAEVPITPYEQYF. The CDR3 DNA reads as TGTGCCAGCAAACCCCGTGGAGCGGAGGTCCCAATCACACCCTACGAGCAGTACTTC.

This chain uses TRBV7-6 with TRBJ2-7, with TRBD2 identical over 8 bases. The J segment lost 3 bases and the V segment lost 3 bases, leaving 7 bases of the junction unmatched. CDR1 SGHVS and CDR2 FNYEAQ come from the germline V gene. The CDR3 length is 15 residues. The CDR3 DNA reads TGTGCCAGCAGCTTCTCCCCGGGGGGGAGCTACGAGCAGTACTTC. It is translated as CASSFSPGGSYEQYF.

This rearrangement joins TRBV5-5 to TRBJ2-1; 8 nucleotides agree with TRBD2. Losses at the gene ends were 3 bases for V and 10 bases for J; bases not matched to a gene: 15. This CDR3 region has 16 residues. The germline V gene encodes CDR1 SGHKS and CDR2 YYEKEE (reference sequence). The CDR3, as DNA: TGTGCCAGCAGCTCCGAAGCGGGAGTCCAGAGTCGGGAGCAGTTCTTC. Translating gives CASSSEAGVQSREQFF.

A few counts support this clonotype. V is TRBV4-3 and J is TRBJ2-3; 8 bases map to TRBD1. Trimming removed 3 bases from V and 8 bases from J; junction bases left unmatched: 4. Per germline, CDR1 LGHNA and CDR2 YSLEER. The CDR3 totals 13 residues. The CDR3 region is CASSHQGQGTQYF. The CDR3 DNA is TGCGCCAGCAGCCACCAAGGACAGGGTACGCAGTATTTT.

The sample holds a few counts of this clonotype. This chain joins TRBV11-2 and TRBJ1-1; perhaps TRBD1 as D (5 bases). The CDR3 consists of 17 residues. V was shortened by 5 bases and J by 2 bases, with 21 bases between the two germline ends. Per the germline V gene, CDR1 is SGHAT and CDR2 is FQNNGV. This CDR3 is CASSNTPEGRANTEAFF. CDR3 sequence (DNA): TGTGCCAGCAGCAACACACCCGAGGGCAGGGCCAACACTGAAGCTTTCTTT.

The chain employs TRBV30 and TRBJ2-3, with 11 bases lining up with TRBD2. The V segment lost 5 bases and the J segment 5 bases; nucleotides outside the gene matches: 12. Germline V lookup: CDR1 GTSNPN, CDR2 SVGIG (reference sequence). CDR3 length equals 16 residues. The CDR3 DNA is TGTGCCTGGGAACTGACTAGCGGGATTCGAGGAGATACGCAGTATTTT. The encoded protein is CAWELTSGIRGDTQYF.

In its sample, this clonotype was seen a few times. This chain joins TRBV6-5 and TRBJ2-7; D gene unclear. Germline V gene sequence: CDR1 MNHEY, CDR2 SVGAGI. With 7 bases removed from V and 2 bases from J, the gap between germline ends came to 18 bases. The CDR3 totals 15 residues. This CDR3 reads CASTLRPHGAYEQYF. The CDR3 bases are TGTGCCAGCACTTTGCGTCCGCACGGAGCCTACGAGCAGTACTTC.

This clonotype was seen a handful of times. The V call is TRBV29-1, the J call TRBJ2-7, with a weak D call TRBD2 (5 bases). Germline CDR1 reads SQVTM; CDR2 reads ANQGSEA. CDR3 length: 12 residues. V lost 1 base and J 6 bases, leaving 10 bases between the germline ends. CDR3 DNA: TGCAGCGTTGAAGGGGCCGGGATCGAGCAGTACTTC. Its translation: CSVEGAGIEQYF.

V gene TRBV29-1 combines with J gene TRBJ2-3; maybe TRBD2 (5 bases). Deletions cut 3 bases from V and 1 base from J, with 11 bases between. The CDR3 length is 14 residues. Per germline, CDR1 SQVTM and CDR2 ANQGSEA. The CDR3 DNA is TGCAGCGTTGATACTAGTAAGGGCACAGATACGCAGTATTTT. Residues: CSVDTSKGTDTQYF.

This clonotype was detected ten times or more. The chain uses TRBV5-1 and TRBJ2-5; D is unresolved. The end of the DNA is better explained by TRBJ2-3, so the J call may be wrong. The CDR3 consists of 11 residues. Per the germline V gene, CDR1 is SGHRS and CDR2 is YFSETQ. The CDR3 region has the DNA TGCGCCAGCAGCTTGGAGGGTACGCAGTATTTT. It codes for CASSLEGTQYF.

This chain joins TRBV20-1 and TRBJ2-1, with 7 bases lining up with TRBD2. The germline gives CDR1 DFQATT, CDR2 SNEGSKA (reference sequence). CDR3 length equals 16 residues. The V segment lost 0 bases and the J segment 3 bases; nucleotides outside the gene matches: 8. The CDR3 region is CSAREGAGENYNEQFF. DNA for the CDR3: TGCAGTGCTAGAGAAGGGGCGGGAGAGAACTACAATGAGCAGTTCTTC.

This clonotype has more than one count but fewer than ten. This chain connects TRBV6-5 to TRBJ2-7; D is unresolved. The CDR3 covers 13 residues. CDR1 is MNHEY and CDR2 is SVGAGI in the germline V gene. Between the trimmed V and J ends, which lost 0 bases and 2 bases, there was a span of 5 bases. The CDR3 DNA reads TGTGCCAGCAGTTACTCTTCGGCCTACGAGCAGTACTTC. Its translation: CASSYSSAYEQYF.

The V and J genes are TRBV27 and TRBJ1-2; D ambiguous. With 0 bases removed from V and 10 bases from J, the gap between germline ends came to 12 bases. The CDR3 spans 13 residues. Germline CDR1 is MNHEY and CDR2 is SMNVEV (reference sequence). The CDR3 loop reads CASSLSTLGDYTF. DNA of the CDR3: TGTGCCAGCAGTTTATCGACTTTGGGTGACTACACCTTC.

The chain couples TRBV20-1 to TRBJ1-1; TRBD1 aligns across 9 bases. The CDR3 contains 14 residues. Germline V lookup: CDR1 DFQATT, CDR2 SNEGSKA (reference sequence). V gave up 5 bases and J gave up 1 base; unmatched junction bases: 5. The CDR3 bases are TGCAGTGCTTCACAGGGGGCGAGGAACACTGAAGCTTTCTTT. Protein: CSASQGARNTEAFF.

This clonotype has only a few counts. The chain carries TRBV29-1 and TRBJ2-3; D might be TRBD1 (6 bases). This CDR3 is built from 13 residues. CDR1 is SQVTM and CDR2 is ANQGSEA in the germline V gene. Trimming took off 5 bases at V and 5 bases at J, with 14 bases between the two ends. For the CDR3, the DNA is TGCAGCGTTCAAGGGGGTGCGGGAGATACGCAGTATTTT. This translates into CSVQGGAGDTQYF.

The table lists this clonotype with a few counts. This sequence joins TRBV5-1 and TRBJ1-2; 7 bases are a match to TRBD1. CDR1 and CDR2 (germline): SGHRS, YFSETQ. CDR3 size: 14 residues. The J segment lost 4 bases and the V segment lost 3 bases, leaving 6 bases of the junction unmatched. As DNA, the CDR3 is TGCGCCAGCAGCTCTGGCGGGACAGCCTATGGCTACACCTTC. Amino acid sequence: CASSSGGTAYGYTF.